Here is one TCR beta chain with its context. Antigen specificity is unknown. This entry belongs to a study of cytotoxic CD8 clonotypes in ibrutinib-treated CLL. The wider study: Among patients, about 25 responded partially and 2 completely; roughly 14 then stayed remitted and around 12 progressed after median around 66 months.

Study findings and constraints: Rare overall, public clonotypes shrank or held steady under therapy. Before falling back toward baseline at progression, clonality had risen at the time of ibrutinib response.

CDR1 and CDR2 from the germline V gene are SNHLY and FYNNEI. This CDR3 is built from 12 residues. Trimming pared 5 bases from V and 9 bases from J, leaving 11 bases between. Assay used: immunoSEQ multiplex PCR; TCRdb lists only in-frame clones, some missing. The sample comprises more than 200,000 clones, 60% to 75% of which are singletons, and approximately 15% rests with the top ten. The chain is built from TRBV2 and TRBJ1-5; D gene unclear. The receptor was isolated from a human donor with chronic lymphocytic leukemia. Sequencing was performed on PBMCs, taken after 24 months of ibrutinib treatment. CDR3 sequence reads: CASSRPQGPQHF. CDR3 DNA: TGTGCCAGCAGTCGTCCCCAAGGGCCCCAGCATTTT.